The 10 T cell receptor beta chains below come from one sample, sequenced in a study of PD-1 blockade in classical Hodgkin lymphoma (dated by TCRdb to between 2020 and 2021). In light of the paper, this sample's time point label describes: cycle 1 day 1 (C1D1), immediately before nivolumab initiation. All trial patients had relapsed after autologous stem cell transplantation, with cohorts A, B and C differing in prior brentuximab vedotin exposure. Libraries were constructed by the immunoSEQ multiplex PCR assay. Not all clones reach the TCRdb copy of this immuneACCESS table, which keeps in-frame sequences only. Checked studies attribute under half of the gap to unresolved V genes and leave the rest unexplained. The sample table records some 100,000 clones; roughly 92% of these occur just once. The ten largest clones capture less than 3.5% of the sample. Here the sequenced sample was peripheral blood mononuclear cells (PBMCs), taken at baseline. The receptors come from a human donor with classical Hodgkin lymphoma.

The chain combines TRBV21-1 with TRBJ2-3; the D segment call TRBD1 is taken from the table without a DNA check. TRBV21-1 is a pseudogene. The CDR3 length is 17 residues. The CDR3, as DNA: TGTGCCAGCAGCATTCGACCCGGGACAGTATCCACAGATACGCAGTATTTT. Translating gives CASSIRPGTVSTDTQYF.

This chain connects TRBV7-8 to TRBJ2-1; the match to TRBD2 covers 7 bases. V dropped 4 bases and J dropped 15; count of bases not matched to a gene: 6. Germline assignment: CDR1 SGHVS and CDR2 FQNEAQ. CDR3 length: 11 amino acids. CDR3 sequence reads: CASSWGEGWFF. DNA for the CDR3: TGTGCCAGCAGCTGGGGGGAGGGGTGGTTCTTC.

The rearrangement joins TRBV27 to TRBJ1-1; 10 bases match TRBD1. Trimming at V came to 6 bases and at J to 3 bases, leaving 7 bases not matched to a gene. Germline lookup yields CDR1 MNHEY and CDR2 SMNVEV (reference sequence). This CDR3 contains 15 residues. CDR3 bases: TGTGCCAGCAGGTGGGACAGGGGAAGGGACACTGAAGCTTTCTTT. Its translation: CASRWDRGRDTEAFF.

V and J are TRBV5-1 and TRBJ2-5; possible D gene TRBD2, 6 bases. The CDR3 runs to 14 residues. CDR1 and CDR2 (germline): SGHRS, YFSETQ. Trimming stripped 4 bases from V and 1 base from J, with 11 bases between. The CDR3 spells CASSPGGSQETQYF. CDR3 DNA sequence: TGCGCCAGCAGCCCCGGGGGATCCCAAGAGACCCAGTACTTC.

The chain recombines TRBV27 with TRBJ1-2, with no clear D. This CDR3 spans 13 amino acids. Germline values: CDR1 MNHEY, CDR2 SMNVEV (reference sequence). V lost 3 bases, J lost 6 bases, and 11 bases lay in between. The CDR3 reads CASSFSGWDGYTF. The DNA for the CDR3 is TGTGCCAGCAGTTTTTCCGGCTGGGATGGCTACACCTTC.

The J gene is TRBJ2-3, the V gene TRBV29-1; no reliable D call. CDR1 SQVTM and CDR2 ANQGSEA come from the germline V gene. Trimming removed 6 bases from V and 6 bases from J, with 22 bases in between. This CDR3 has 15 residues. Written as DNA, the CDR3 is TGCAGCGTACTTACCCGGGCCCAAGTTGATGATACGCAGTATTTT. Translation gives CSVLTRAQVDDTQYF.

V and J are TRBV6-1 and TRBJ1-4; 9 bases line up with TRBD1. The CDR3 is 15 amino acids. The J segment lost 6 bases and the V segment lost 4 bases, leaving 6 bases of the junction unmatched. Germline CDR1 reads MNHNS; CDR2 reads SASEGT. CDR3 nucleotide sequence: TGTGCCAGCAGTGTTTCACAGGGGGCAGATGAAAAACTGTTTTTT. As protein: CASSVSQGADEKLFF.

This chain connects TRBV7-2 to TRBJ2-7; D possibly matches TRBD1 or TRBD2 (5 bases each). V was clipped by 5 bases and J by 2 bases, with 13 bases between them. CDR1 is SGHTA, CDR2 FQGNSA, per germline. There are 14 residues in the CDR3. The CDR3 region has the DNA TGTGCCAGCAGCCGTAGGGGCGGGCCCTACGAGCAGTACTTC. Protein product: CASSRRGGPYEQYF.

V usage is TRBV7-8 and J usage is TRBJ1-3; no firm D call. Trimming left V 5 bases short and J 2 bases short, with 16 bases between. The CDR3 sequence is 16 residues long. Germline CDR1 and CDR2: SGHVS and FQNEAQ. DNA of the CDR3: TGTGCCAGCAGCCTACCTTCCCGGACGGCTGGAAACACCATATATTTT. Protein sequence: CASSLPSRTAGNTIYF.

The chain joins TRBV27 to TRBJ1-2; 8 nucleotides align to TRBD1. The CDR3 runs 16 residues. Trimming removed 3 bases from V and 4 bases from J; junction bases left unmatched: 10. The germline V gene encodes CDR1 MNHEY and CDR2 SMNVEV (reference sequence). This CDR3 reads CASSFWGDRGIYGYTF. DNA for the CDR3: TGTGCCAGCAGTTTTTGGGGTGACAGGGGAATCTATGGCTACACCTTC.